This passage covers 29 T cell receptor beta chains from one sample sequenced in a study of tumor-infiltrating lymphocytes in primary liver carcinoma. Unsorted bulk tissue of about 19-31 mg yielded co-extracted RNA and DNA. Using a constant-region primer together with ProtoScript II reverse transcriptase, TCR beta cDNA was made from 500 ng of total RNA. Employing slightly modified ARM-PCR, three nested multiplex PCR rounds were run, and these gave rise to the TCR beta libraries. Use of TRBV1-TRBV30 forward primers with a C-beta reverse primer characterized the first two PCR rounds, which lasted about 9 cycles each. TCRdb fed the multiplex PCR reads into MiXCR, producing one record per CDR3 protein. Of roughly 91,000 distinct CDR3 sequences listed, more than 60% are singletons. Sequencing was done on a sample of liver tumor tissue from sampling region 5. Specified subset: tumor region T5, tumor centre. The source of these receptors is a woman in her sixties or seventies with primary liver carcinoma and hepatitis B virus infection.

As regards this clonotype: This likely comes from a read error, as the CDR3 has no conserved phenylalanine or tryptophan at its end. The chain couples TRBV4-1 to TRBJ2-2; TRBD2 agrees at 7 bases. The CDR3 runs 17 residues. CDR1 and CDR2 (germline): MGHRA, YSYEKL. The CDR3 coding sequence is TGCGCCAACAGCCGGGAAACTGGCGGGAGAGGGAAGGGGGAGCTGTTTCTT. This translates into CANSRETGGRGKGELFL.

Comment on this clonotype: This clone may be a read error of a much larger clone one base away. The CDR3 does not close with the conserved phenylalanine or tryptophan, likely indicating a read error. This chain joins TRBV4-1 and TRBJ2-3; the match to TRBD2 covers 15 bases. In germline, CDR1 is MGHRA, CDR2 YSYEKL. After removal of 1 base from V and 2 bases from J, the junction contained 10 bases not matched to a gene. CDR3 length equals 20 residues. CDR3 bases: TGCGCCAGCAGCCAAGCCCCCCTACGGACTAGCGGGAGGGCCACAGATACGCAGTATTTG. It codes for CASSQAPLRTSGRATDTQYL.

In regard to this clonotype: A junction boundary mismatches the germline segment, possibly from a read error. The rearrangement joins TRBV5-5 to TRBJ2-7, with TRBD1 identical over 7 bases. This CDR3 comprises 15 residues. From germline, CDR1 is SGHKS and CDR2 YYEKEE (reference sequence). Here the CDR3 DNA reads TGTGCCAGCAGCTCGAGACAGGGAGTCTCCTACGGGCAGTACTTC. Translated: CASSSRQGVSYGQYF.

To note about this clonotype: With a much larger clone just one base away, this may be a read error. The chain carries TRBV6-2 or TRBV6-3 and TRBJ2-3, with 11 bases lining up with TRBD2. V shed 5 bases, J shed 5 bases, and the junction held 9 bases outside the gene matches. The length of the CDR3 is 16 residues. Germline V gives CDR1 MNHEY, CDR2 SVGEGT. CDR3: CASSLILAGGIDTQYF. CDR3 DNA sequence: TGTGCCAGCAGTCTCATCCTAGCGGGAGGAATAGATACGCAGTATTTT.

In its sample, this clonotype was seen many times. The chain joins TRBV10-2 to TRBJ1-1; 7 positions match TRBD1. The V and J ends lost 7 bases and 5 bases, in that order; junction bases with no gene match: 7. This CDR3 is built from 13 residues. From germline, CDR1 is WSHSY and CDR2 SAAADI. The CDR3 DNA reads TGCGCCAGCATCACAGGGGCATTAACTGAAGCTTTCTTT. Its protein is CASITGALTEAFF.

Only one count was recorded for this clonotype. Lacking the conserved final phenylalanine or tryptophan, this CDR3 likely reflects a read error. The chain is built from TRBV11-2 and TRBJ1-4; TRBD1 agrees at 8 bases. The CDR3 is made up of 15 amino acids. With V trimmed by 4 bases and J by 8 bases, 9 bases remained unmatched. From germline, CDR1 is SGHAT and CDR2 FQNNGV. The CDR3 reads CASSWGDRRAEKLFL. The DNA of the CDR3 is TGTGCCAGCAGCTGGGGGGACAGGAGGGCGGAAAAACTGTTTTTA.

This clonotype appeared a single time. V and J are TRBV11-2 and TRBJ1-4; 7 positions match TRBD1. CDR1 is SGHAT, CDR2 FQNNGV, per germline. The trim removed 4 bases at V and 12 bases at J, leaving 23 bases unmatched. This CDR3 contains 18 residues. The CDR3 DNA reads TGTGCCAGCAGCTCGACAGGGACCACTCGAGCGACTAATGATGAACTGTTTTTT. Its protein product is CASSSTGTTRATNDELFF.

As to this clonotype: One end of the junction varies from germline; a read error may be responsible. The rearrangement links TRBV28 to TRBJ1-5; a possible D gene is TRBD1 (5 bases). The germline gives CDR1 MDHEN, CDR2 SYDVKM. CDR3 length: 12 amino acids. CDR3 in amino acids: CTSSCTGPIWHF. In DNA, the CDR3 is TGTACCAGCAGTTGCACGGGACCCATCTGGCATTTT. The full variable domain, in which reference TRBV28 and TRBJ1-5 provide the parts outside the CDR3, is DVKVTQSSRYLVKRTGEKVFLECVQDMDHENMFWYRQDPGLGLRLIYFSYDVKMKEKGDIPEGYSVSREKKERFSLILESASTNQTSMYLCTSSCTGPIWHFGDGTRLSIL.

Worth noting for this clonotype: One junction end disagrees with the germline gene, perhaps due to a read error. The J gene is TRBJ1-3, the V gene TRBV11-2, with D hard to call. The CDR3 consists of 13 residues. Germline V gives CDR1 SGHAT, CDR2 FQNNGV. CDR3 region: CASSLPTGNTTYF. CDR3 in DNA: TGTGCCAGTAGCTTACCAACTGGAAACACCACATATTTT.

In regard to this clonotype: This may arise from a read error, as a much more abundant clone is one base away. The J gene is TRBJ2-5, the V gene TRBV5-8; maybe TRBD2 (6 bases). The germline V and J ends were trimmed by 1 base and 1 base, with 14 bases remaining between them. The CDR3 is made up of 16 amino acids. Germline V gene data show CDR1 as SGHTS and CDR2 as YDEGEE. As DNA, the CDR3 is TGTGCCAGCAGCTTGTTTTTGGACGGGGGCCAAGAGACCCAGTACTTC. Translating it yields CASSLFLDGGQETQYF.

V gene TRBV12-3 or TRBV12-4 combines with J gene TRBJ2-3; possible D gene TRBD2, 5 bases. The CDR3 has 14 amino acids. The CDR3 DNA reads TGTGCGAGCGGTTTAGGGCTACCCCCGGATACGCAGTATTTT. This codes for CASGLGLPPDTQYF.

This clonotype was recorded a few times. Being one base from a much bigger clone, this may be a read error. The chain couples TRBV12-3 or TRBV12-4 to TRBJ2-5; 7 nucleotides match TRBD2. This CDR3 is 16 amino acids long. CDR3 residues: CANSLGGRQRQETQYF. The CDR3 DNA is TGTGCCAACAGTTTGGGAGGGCGGCAGCGCCAAGAGACCCAGTACTTC.

Note on this clonotype: A read error may account for a junction end that differs from germline. V is TRBV4-1 and J is TRBJ2-5, with unresolved D. From germline, CDR1 is MGHRA and CDR2 YSYEKL. This CDR3 is 15 amino acids long. This CDR3 is CASSQGPRSAETQHF. In DNA, the CDR3 is TGCGCCAGCAGCCAAGGGCCCCGGTCCGCAGAGACCCAGCACTTC.

With regard to this clonotype: Relative to the germline gene, one junction end is altered; a read error may explain this. This sequence joins TRBV5-6 and TRBJ2-7; TRBD2 is a possible D gene (6 bases). CDR3 size: 15 residues. Germline CDR1 and CDR2: SGHDT and YYEEEE. CDR3 in DNA: TGTGCCAGCAGCTTGAATGGTAGCGGCTCCTATGAGCAGTACTTC. Its protein product is CASSLNGSGSYEQYF. The full variable domain, with the rest looked up from reference TRBV5-6 and TRBJ2-7, is DAGVTQSPTHLIKTRGQQVTLRCSPKSGHDTVSWYQQALGQGPQFIFQYYEEEERQRGNFPDRFSGHQFPNYSSELNVNALLLGDSALYLCASSLNGSGSYEQYFGPGTRLTVT.

This clonotype occurred once. The gene calls are TRBV29-1 and TRBJ2-3, with a possible D match to TRBD1 (8 bases). Germline CDR1 SQVTM, CDR2 ANQGSEA. The CDR3 loop spans 11 amino acids. The CDR3 loop reads CGAADREGVYF. CDR3 in DNA: TGCGGCGCGGCGGACAGGGAGGGAGTGTATTTT.

A word on this clonotype: Since the CDR3 does not end with the conserved phenylalanine or tryptophan, this likely comes from a read error. This sequence joins TRBV11-2 and TRBJ1-2; the D is unclear. This CDR3 has 11 residues. CDR1 is SGHAT, CDR2 FQNNGV, per germline. The CDR3 DNA reads as TGTGCCTGCAGCCCGGGCTACGGCTACACCTTG. Protein sequence: CACSPGYGYTL.

Regarding this clonotype: The CDR3 does not end in the conserved phenylalanine or tryptophan, so this is likely a read error. No DNA is shown, since the ends of the CDR3 on it are uncertain; the CDR3 is the one TCRdb lists. The genes are TRBV11-1 and TRBJ2-2. The CDR3 length is 17 residues, termini included. In germline, CDR1 is SGHAT, CDR2 FQDESV (reference sequence). The CDR3 sequence is CTSRGRMGSANTGELFS.

With respect to this clonotype: At one of its ends the junction is not consistent with the germline gene, which may arise from a read error. This chain connects TRBV7-9 to TRBJ2-7, with 12 positions matching TRBD1. Germline V gene data show CDR1 as SEHNR and CDR2 as FQNEAQ (reference sequence). The CDR3 sequence is 14 residues long. DNA for the CDR3: TGTGCCAGCAGCCCGGGACAGGGGGCATACGAGCGGTACTTC. This codes for CASSPGQGAYERYF.

For this clonotype: A junction end diverges from the germline sequence, so it may reflect a read error. This chain joins TRBV4-2 and TRBJ2-3; D is unclear. Germline-derived CDR1 and CDR2 are LGHNA and YNFKEQ. This CDR3 has 16 residues. This chain's CDR3 is CVSSQDVSGRSDTQYF. The CDR3 DNA reads as TGTGTCAGCAGCCAAGACGTTTCGGGCCGCTCAGATACGCAGTATTTT.

V is TRBV28 and J is TRBJ2-7, with D possibly matching TRBD1 (6 bases). V lost 8 bases, J lost 5 bases, and 22 bases lay in between. This CDR3 is built from 15 residues. Germline CDR1 is MDHEN and CDR2 is SYDVKM. The CDR3 loop reads CASGFFGTPNHEQYF. The CDR3 DNA follows: TGTGCCAGCGGCTTTTTTGGGACACCCAATCACGAGCAGTACTTC.

There are many counts of this clonotype. The V call is TRBV7-9, the J call TRBJ1-1; tentative D call: TRBD1 (5 bases). V was shortened by 6 bases and J by 3 bases, with 11 bases between the two germline ends. This CDR3 contains 13 residues. Germline loops: CDR1 SEHNR, CDR2 FQNEAQ (reference sequence). CDR3 nucleotide sequence: TGTGCCAGCAGTTTGGGGGGTCACACTGAAGCTTTCTTT. Protein: CASSLGGHTEAFF.

A remark on this clonotype: A read error may be the cause here, since a much bigger clone is one base away. The chain recombines TRBV6-6 with TRBJ1-5, with 7 bases identical to TRBD1. This CDR3 is 15 amino acids long. In germline, CDR1 is MNHNY, CDR2 SVGAGI (reference sequence). CDR3 sequence (DNA): TGTGCCAACAGTTCCGGGACAGTAAACAATCAGCCCCAGCATTTT. It is translated as CANSSGTVNNQPQHF.

Remarks on this clonotype: The germline gene is not matched at one end of the junction; a read error may be the cause. This chain links TRBV5-1 with TRBJ2-1, with 11 nucleotides matching TRBD2. The germline CDR1 and CDR2 sequences are SGHRS and YFSETQ. The CDR3 extends over 15 amino acids. The CDR3 loop is CANSLMLAGGNEQFF. The DNA of the CDR3 is TGCGCCAACAGCTTGATGTTAGCGGGAGGGAATGAGCAGTTCTTC.

With respect to this clonotype: An end of the junction differs from the germline gene, which may be a read error. The chain employs TRBV10-3 and TRBJ1-4; tentatively, D is TRBD1 (6 bases). The CDR3 consists of 16 residues. Germline V gene data show CDR1 as ENHRY and CDR2 as SYGVKD. The DNA for the CDR3 is TGTGTCATCAGTAAGTCGAGTCCGGGGGCGGGTGAAAAACTGTATTTT. Translated, it gives CVISKSSPGAGEKLYF.

This sequence joins TRBV29-1 and TRBJ2-2; D is ambiguous. CDR1 and CDR2 (germline): SQVTM, ANQGSEA. The CDR3 loop spans 15 amino acids. The CDR3 is CRARAETTNTGELFF. The CDR3 nucleotides read TGCAGGGCCCGTGCCGAGACAACGAACACCGGGGAGCTGTTTTTT.

This clonotype was counted at least ten times. V is TRBV28 and J is TRBJ2-2; no clear D. The CDR3 is 13 amino acids. V was shortened by 7 bases and J by 0 bases, with 6 bases between the two germline ends. Per the germline V gene, CDR1 is MDHEN and CDR2 is SYDVKM. CDR3 bases: TGTGCCAGCATGTACACGAACACCGGGGAGCTGTTTTTT. Amino acid sequence: CASMYTNTGELFF.

This rearrangement joins TRBV10-2 to TRBJ2-1, with TRBD2 matching 10 bases. With 1 base clipped from V and 4 bases from J, the junction kept 7 bases outside the gene matches. The germline gives CDR1 WSHSY, CDR2 SAAADI. This CDR3 is 17 amino acids long. The CDR3 nucleotides read TGCGCCAGCAGTGAGTGTTTTAGCGGGGGGCTATACAATGAGCAGTTCTTC. Translating it yields CASSECFSGGLYNEQFF.

On this clonotype itself: The missing conserved phenylalanine or tryptophan at the end of this CDR3 makes a read error likely. The chain carries TRBV11-2 and TRBJ2-4; 14 nucleotides align to TRBD2. CDR3 length: 19 residues. The germline gives CDR1 SGHAT, CDR2 FQNNGV. CDR3 region: CAGSPRLAGGPRIKNIQYL. DNA of the CDR3: TGTGCCGGCAGCCCTCGACTAGCGGGAGGGCCTCGTATCAAAAACATTCAGTACCTC.

There are a few counts of this clonotype. The chain joins TRBV19 to TRBJ2-5, with D perhaps matching TRBD2 (6 bases). There are 16 residues in the CDR3. Trimming removed 6 bases at V and 0 bases at J, with 17 bases between. Germline loops: CDR1 LNHDA, CDR2 SQIVND (reference sequence). The CDR3 bases are TGTGCCAGTAGCTACTATCCCCGGGGGAACCAAGAGACCCAGTACTTC. This encodes CASSYYPRGNQETQYF. Looking up the rest from reference TRBV19 and TRBJ2-5 gives the full variable domain: DGGITQSPKYLFRKEGQNVTLSCEQNLNHDAMYWYRQDPGQGLRLIYYSQIVNDFQKGDIAEGYSVSREKKESFPLTVTSAQKNPTAFYLCASSYYPRGNQETQYFGPGTRLLVL.